This entry describes one T cell receptor (beta chain). Its antigen is still unknown. At the DNA level, this CDR3 is encoded by other sequences in the same sample as well. This sample stems from a study of beta chain features in type 1 diabetes. On the study more broadly: Cell yields, gender and age were similar in healthy donors and patients. The examined sorted cells totaled 110 million or so across samples. Study results and caveats: Patients with Type 1 diabetes showed moderately but significantly shorter TCRB CDR3s in all four CD4+ subsets.

Trimming removed 5 bases at V and 0 bases at J, with 2 bases between. Germline V gene sequence: CDR1 SGHRS, CDR2 YFSETQ. CDR3 length: 12 amino acids. Expressed TCRB transcripts got sequenced, as all isolated RNA was reverse transcribed. Only in-frame clones appear in the TCRdb table, and some are missing; sequencing was by immunoSEQ multiplex PCR. Found here are hundreds of thousands of clones, around an eighth of them singletons; the top ten hold less than 0.04%. Naive, central memory, regulatory and stem cell-like memory cells within the CD4+ compartment were sorted using CD45RO/CCR7/CD25/CD127/CD95/CD27. Sorted populations were all over 98% pure.

The receptor comes from a man aged 18 to 30 with type 1 diabetes. The sequencing input was naive CD4+ T cells from blood. The chain uses TRBV5-1 and TRBJ2-2; D unresolved. The CDR3 DNA reads TGCGCCAGCAGTCCGAACACCGGGGAGCTGTTTTTT. It specifies CASSPNTGELFF.